This T cell receptor beta chain was obtained from a study of blood T cell repertoires in COVID-19. Study overall: Samples of COVID-19 (acute and convalescent) were obtained from the United States, Italy and Spain.

V was pared by 4 bases and J by 5 bases, with 8 bases of the junction left unmatched. The CDR3 loop spans 15 amino acids. Germline CDR1 is MNHEY and CDR2 is SMNVEV (reference sequence). The table came from immunoSEQ multiplex PCR; TCRdb's copy has only in-frame clones and leaves some out. This table has about 150,000 clones, roughly nine tenths appearing once. Input material: peripheral blood. The TCR originated in a human donor with COVID-19, enrolled during active disease. The donor label of this sample is uncertain. This chain uses TRBV27 with TRBJ2-5; 9 nucleotides align to TRBD1. The CDR3 nucleotides read TGTGCCAGCAGTTGGGCCGGGACAGGGCCCGAGACCCAGTACTTC. Encoded protein: CASSWAGTGPETQYF.